A selection of T cell receptor beta chains follows, all from one sample in a study of cytomegalovirus exposure and HLA in healthy donors. The data were produced by immunoSEQ multiplex PCR, yet TCRdb's version contains in-frame clones alone and is incomplete. The sample has approximately 99,000 clones, 90% to 97% seen once; the top ten hold roughly 0.66%. Sequencing was carried out using PBMCs. The receptors shown here come from a woman aged 18-29 years in good health and CMV-seronegative. Both conserved end residues are part of each CDR3. The D gene is left open where the match is weak. Clone size is stated in some rows and not others, as once, few, many or a class when expanded.

-	-	TRBV27	TRBJ2-5	TGTGCCAGCAGTTTATCGGGCGAGACCCAGTACTTC	CASSLSGETQYF
-	-	TRBV4-1	TRBJ2-7	TGCGCCAGCAGCCAACTCCCGGGACTTCTCTACGAGCAGTACTTC	CASSQLPGLLYEQYF
-	-	TRBV6-5	TRBJ1-5	TGTGCCAGCAGTTCAGGCGGACAGCCTAGCAATCAGCCCCAGCATTTT	CASSSGGQPSNQPQHF
-	-	TRBV15	TRBJ2-7	TGTGCCACCAGCGGGCAGGGGTCCTTGGCCCCCTACGAGCAGTACTTC	CATSGQGSLAPYEQYF
TRBD2	once	TRBV11-2	TRBJ2-7	TGTGCCAGCAGCTCTATCGGAGCCGGGACTAGCGAAGACTACGAGCAGTACTTC	CASSSIGAGTSEDYEQYF
TRBD1	-	TRBV27	TRBJ2-1	TGTGCCAGCAGTTTGGGACAGGCATATGACTACAATGAGCAGTTCTTC	CASSLGQAYDYNEQFF
-	-	TRBV27	TRBJ2-2	TGTGCCAGCAGTTTATCTAGCCCGAACACCGGGGAGCTGTTTTTT	CASSLSSPNTGELFF
-	-	TRBV4-2	TRBJ2-1	TGTGCCAGCAGCGAGGCGGGTCCACAAAATGAGCAGTTCTTC	CASSEAGPQNEQFF
-	-	TRBV5-1	TRBJ1-2	TGCGCCAGCAGCCCTATGGCGGGGGTAGGCGGCTACACCTTC	CASSPMAGVGGYTF
-	-	TRBV6-1	TRBJ1-1	TGTGCCAGCAGCACTTATACAGGGTCCACTGAAGCTTTCTTT	CASSTYTGSTEAFF
TRBD1	once	TRBV6-5	TRBJ1-2	TGTGCCAGCAGTGGCCTGGACAGGGACTATGGCTACACCTTC	CASSGLDRDYGYTF
TRBD1	-	TRBV5-6	TRBJ2-3	TGTGCCAGCAGATTTAGGGGGACAGGGGGAGGGCCAGATACGCAGTATTTT	CASRFRGTGGGPDTQYF
-	-	TRBV5-1	TRBJ2-1	TGCGCCAGCAGCTCGGGTCCCCCGGGGAATGAGCAGTTCTTC	CASSSGPPGNEQFF
TRBD2	-	TRBV7-2	TRBJ2-7	TGTGCCAGCAGCTCCGTAAGCGGGGGGGCTCACGAGCAGTACTTC	CASSSVSGGAHEQYF
-	-	TRBV12-5	TRBJ2-6	TGTGCTAGTGGTTCTAATGCTGCAGGACAAAGTCGGGCCAACGTCCTGACTTTC	CASGSNAAGQSRANVLTF
-	once	TRBV19	TRBJ1-1	TGTGCCAGTAGTACAATTAAGACAGAGAACACTGAAGCTTTCTTT	CASSTIKTENTEAFF
TRBD1	-	TRBV29-1	TRBJ2-7	TGCAGCGTACCGGGACAGGGAGCCTACGAGCAGTACTTC	CSVPGQGAYEQYF
-	-	TRBV7-2	TRBJ1-4	TGTGCCAGCAGCACAGGACGGATAGGGGAAAAACTGTTTTTT	CASSTGRIGEKLFF
TRBD1	-	TRBV30	TRBJ1-2	TGTGCCTGGAGCAGACAGGGATATGGCTACACCTTC	CAWSRQGYGYTF
TRBD1	-	TRBV28	TRBJ2-1	TGTGCCAGCAGTGACAGGACAGGGGGTAACAATGAGCAGTTCTTC	CASSDRTGGNNEQFF
-	-	TRBV19	TRBJ1-6	TGTGCCAGTAGTATAGCAGTAGCTTCACCCCTCCACTTT	CASSIAVASPLHF
-	-	TRBV19	TRBJ1-1	TGTGCCAGTAGTATCCGGAACACTGAAGCTTTCTTT	CASSIRNTEAFF
TRBD2	-	TRBV7-9	TRBJ2-3	TGTGCCAGCAGCCCGGCTAGCGGGGGGCGGGATACGCAGTATTTT	CASSPASGGRDTQYF
TRBD2	-	TRBV4-2	TRBJ2-7	TGTGCCAGCAGCCAAGATGGGGCGGGGGGCCGGCTCGAGCAGTACTTC	CASSQDGAGGRLEQYF
TRBD1	-	TRBV5-8	TRBJ1-1	TGTGCCAGCAGCTCCGGGACAGGGGGGCCGGTCACTGAAGCTTTCTTT	CASSSGTGGPVTEAFF
-	-	TRBV28	TRBJ1-3	TGTGCCAGCAGTACTACAGGATGGACATATGCTGGAAACACCATATATTTT	CASSTTGWTYAGNTIYF
-	-	TRBV27	TRBJ1-5	TGTGCCAGCAAGGAGGAGAATCAGCCCCAGCATTTT	CASKEENQPQHF
-	once	TRBV5-6	TRBJ2-3	TGTGCCAGCAGTATACAGGGACATACGCAGTATTTT	CASSIQGHTQYF
-	-	TRBV6-1	TRBJ2-6	TGTGCCAGCAGTGAATTCTATCTCGTCAACAGGGCCCAAATCCTCTCTGGGGCCAACGTCCTGACTTTC	CASSEFYLVNRAQILSGANVLTF
TRBD2	-	TRBV11-2	TRBJ2-7	TGTGCCAGCAGCTTCTTACTCGGGGGGGACTTTACCTACGAGCAGTACTTC	CASSFLLGGDFTYEQYF
TRBD2	-	TRBV4-3	TRBJ2-7	TGCGCCAGCAGCCCCCTGCGGGGGGCCTACGAGCAGTACTTC	CASSPLRGAYEQYF
TRBD1	-	TRBV7-2	TRBJ1-5	TGTGCCAGCAGCTTAGACGTGGCAGGGGGACAGCCCCAGCATTTT	CASSLDVAGGQPQHF
TRBD1	-	TRBV6-5	TRBJ2-7	TGTGCCAGCAGACGAGACAGGGCGCGTGTCGAGCAGTACTTC	CASRRDRARVEQYF
-	-	TRBV7-9	TRBJ2-7	TGTGCCAGCAGCCAAAGCACAGGGCCCTCCTACGAGCAGTACTTC	CASSQSTGPSYEQYF
TRBD2	once	TRBV19	TRBJ2-2	TGTGCCAGTAGTGTTCGACTCGGGGGGGGGAGCACCGGGGAGCTGTTTTTT	CASSVRLGGGSTGELFF
TRBD1	-	TRBV18	TRBJ1-2	TGTGCCAGCTCACCAGCTCCCGGGACAGGGGAATATGGCTACACCTTC	CASSPAPGTGEYGYTF
-	once	TRBV27	TRBJ2-3	TGTGCCAGCAGTTTAATGCCGGGAGATACGCAGTATTTT	CASSLMPGDTQYF
TRBD1	-	TRBV7-2	TRBJ1-5	TGTGCCAGCAGCCAACAGGGGGCTCAGCCCCAGCATTTT	CASSQQGAQPQHF
-	-	TRBV21-1	TRBJ2-7	TGTGCCAGCAGCAAAGATGTCGGAGACGGCTACGAGCAGTACTTC	CASSKDVGDGYEQYF
TRBD1	-	TRBV28	TRBJ2-7	TGTGCCAGCAGTTTATATGGGACAGGTACCTACGAGCAGTACTTC	CASSLYGTGTYEQYF
-	-	TRBV5-1	TRBJ2-3	TGCGCCAGCAGCCCCTCTTTTGGCGGCCCCTCGGGTACGCAGTATTTT	CASSPSFGGPSGTQYF
TRBD2	-	TRBV2	TRBJ2-5	TGTGCCAGCAGTTTGACTAGCGGGGGATTCGAGACCCAGTACTTC	CASSLTSGGFETQYF
TRBD2	-	TRBV25-1	TRBJ2-5	TGTGCCAGCAGTGAATATCTAGCGGGGGTACCGCAAGAGACCCAGTACTTC	CASSEYLAGVPQETQYF
-	-	TRBV6-1	TRBJ1-2	TGTGCCAGCAGACAGGGATTGGATGGCTACACCTTC	CASRQGLDGYTF
TRBD2	-	TRBV7-2	TRBJ2-5	TGTGCCAGCAGCTTCCTGTTAGCGGGGGGGAAAGAGACCCAGTACTTC	CASSFLLAGGKETQYF
-	-	TRBV13	TRBJ2-7	TGTGCCAGCAGCTTAGGTCAGGCGACCTACGAGCAGTACTTC	CASSLGQATYEQYF
TRBD2	-	TRBV5-6	TRBJ2-5	TGTGCCAGCAGCTTCGCTGCGGGGGGGGTCACAGAGACCCAGTACTTC	CASSFAAGGVTETQYF
TRBD1	-	TRBV15	TRBJ1-3	TGTGCCACCAGCAGGAGTCTATCTTTCGACAGGGCCCTCAGGGAATTTGGAAACACCATATATTTT	CATSRSLSFDRALREFGNTIYF
-	-	TRBV5-1	TRBJ2-5	TGCGCCAGCAGCCTCCTCCCTCAGATGGAGACCCAGTACTTC	CASSLLPQMETQYF
TRBD1	-	TRBV7-2	TRBJ1-6	TGTGCCAGCAGCCCCAGGGTGGTGGGGACAGGGGGATCACCCCTCCACTTT	CASSPRVVGTGGSPLHF
-	-	TRBV7-3	TRBJ2-1	TGTGCCAGCAGCGGAGGGGGGGGCCTAAGCTCCTACAATGAGCAGTTCTTC	CASSGGGGLSSYNEQFF
TRBD1	-	TRBV11-1	TRBJ1-6	TGTGCCAGCAGTATACAGGGGGCTTCCTATAATTCACCCCTCCACTTT	CASSIQGASYNSPLHF
TRBD1	-	TRBV14	TRBJ2-1	TGTGCCAGCAGCCGTAGGGGGCAGGAATCGAATGAGCAGTTCTTC	CASSRRGQESNEQFF
-	-	TRBV6-1	TRBJ2-5	TGTGCCAGCTACTCGAGGGGGAGAGAGACCCAGTACTTC	CASYSRGRETQYF
-	-	TRBV15	TRBJ1-1	TGTGCCACCAGCAGGGACTTCACTGAAGCTTTCTTT	CATSRDFTEAFF
TRBD1	-	TRBV7-9	TRBJ2-5	TGTGCCAGCAGCCCGGTGGGGCAGGGGGTCTCAGAGACCCAGTACTTC	CASSPVGQGVSETQYF
-	-	TRBV30	TRBJ1-5	TGTGCCTGGAGTTCGGGAGGAAGGCAGCCCCAGCATTTT	CAWSSGGRQPQHF